The TCR beta chain under discussion was sequenced for a study of beta chain features in type 1 diabetes. Study-level results: The similarity of naive, central memory and Treg TCRB repertoires appeared greater among patients than among healthy donors. Lower insertion and higher deletion counts appeared at VDJ junctions in type 1 diabetes patients. Shorter TCRB CDR3s, moderately but significantly so, were found in Type 1 diabetes patients in all four CD4+ subsets.

Germline V lookup: CDR1 SGDLS, CDR2 YYNGEE. This CDR3 contains 14 residues. V was trimmed by 0 bases and J by 2 bases, leaving 9 bases between them. cDNA synthesis used the whole RNA isolate, giving expressed TCRB sequences. The table came from immunoSEQ multiplex PCR; TCRdb's copy has only in-frame clones and leaves some out. In the table there are hundreds of thousands of clones, 13% of which are singletons. This clone was picked up a small number of times. Its antigen is unidentified. A heparinised blood draw that averaged roughly 110 mL was obtained once from each donor. Stem cell-like memory, regulatory, central memory and naive CD4+ cells were sorted via CD45RO/CCR7/CD25/CD127/CD95/CD27.

The J gene is TRBJ2-7, the V gene TRBV9; no firm D call. Sequencing input: naive CD4+ T cells from blood. The TCR sequence derives from a man aged 18 to 29 with type 1 diabetes. The chain's CDR3 is CASSVGWGPYEQYF. The CDR3 DNA sequence: TGTGCCAGCAGCGTAGGGTGGGGTCCCTACGAGCAGTACTTC.